The source of this TCR beta chain is a study of Ad26.COV2.S vaccination and SARS-CoV-2 variants. Treatment meaning: roughly 19 received Ad26.COV2.S at low or high dose, single or two shots; roughly five received placebo; per-sample allocation not given. The investigators took samples on day 63 after the first vaccine or placebo injection. The CDR3 contains 15 residues. V was shortened by 3 bases and J by 7 bases, with 15 bases between the two germline ends. Germline V gene data show CDR1 as SSHAT and CDR2 as FNYEAQ (reference sequence). The protocol was immunoSEQ multiplex PCR, while the TCRdb copy is restricted to in-frame clones and leaves out a portion. Here the sample spans about 680,000 clones, roughly 90% being singletons.

The receptor was derived from a person between 18 and 65 years old who received the Ad26.COV2.S COVID-19 vaccine or a placebo. Sequenced material: peripheral blood, taken in a trial of Ad26.COV2.S vaccine versus placebo. The chain joins TRBV7-7 to TRBJ2-2; D may be TRBD1 or TRBD2 (5 bases each). CDR3 amino acids: CASSLGLAGGGELFF. The CDR3 bases are TGTGCCAGCAGCTTGGGGCTAGCAGGTGGCGGGGAGCTGTTTTTT.